Listed here is a single T cell receptor (beta chain). The V end was cut by 7 bases, the J end by 0 bases, with 11 bases between. The CDR3 extends over 14 amino acids. The germline V gene has CDR1 SEHNR and CDR2 FQNEAQ (reference sequence). The sample is drawn from a study of blood T cells in healthy people across ages. A second PCR of about 7 to 11 cycles used a sample-barcoded 5' primer and a J-beta primer mix. One entry per CDR3 protein, called by TCRdb with MiXCR from the 5' RACE reads. Here the sample spans nearly 800,000 distinct CDR3 sequences, just under 25% being singletons. These data were likewise used in another study, on T cells of mothers and their children.

The clonotype comes from a boy younger than 18 in good health. This chain links TRBV7-9 with TRBJ2-3; TRBD2 is a possible D gene (6 bases). The sequenced sample consisted of blood. CDR3 coding DNA: TGTGCCAGCAACTTCGCGGGAAGCACAGATACGCAGTATTTT. This codes for CASNFAGSTDTQYF.